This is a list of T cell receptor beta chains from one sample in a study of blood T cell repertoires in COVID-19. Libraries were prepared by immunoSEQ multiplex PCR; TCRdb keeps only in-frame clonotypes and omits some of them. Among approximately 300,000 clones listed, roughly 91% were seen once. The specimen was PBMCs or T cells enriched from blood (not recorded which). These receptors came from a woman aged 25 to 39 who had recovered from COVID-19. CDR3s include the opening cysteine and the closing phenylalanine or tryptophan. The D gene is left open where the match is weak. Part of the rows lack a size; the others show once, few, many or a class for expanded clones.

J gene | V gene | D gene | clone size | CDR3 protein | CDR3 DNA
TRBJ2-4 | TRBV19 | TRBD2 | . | CASSIGGRVAKNIQYF | TGTGCCAGTAGTATAGGTGGGAGGGTGGCCAAAAACATTCAGTACTTC
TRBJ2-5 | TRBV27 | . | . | CASRLRQAQETQYF | TGTGCCAGCAGGTTAAGACAGGCCCAAGAGACCCAGTACTTC
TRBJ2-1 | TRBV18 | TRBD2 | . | CASSASGRSNEQFF | TGTGCCAGCTCAGCTAGCGGGAGGAGCAATGAGCAGTTCTTC
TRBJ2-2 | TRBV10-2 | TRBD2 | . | CASSPPGLADGELFF | TGCGCCAGCAGCCCGCCGGGACTAGCGGACGGGGAGCTGTTTTTT
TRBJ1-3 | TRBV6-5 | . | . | CASTPLQGRADTIYF | TGTGCCAGCACCCCACTACAGGGACGAGCAGACACCATATATTTT
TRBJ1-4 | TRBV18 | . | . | CASSPRRATNEKLFF | TGTGCCAGCTCACCCCGGCGGGCAACTAATGAAAAACTGTTTTTT
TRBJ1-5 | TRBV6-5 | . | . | CASSYSGGDSNQPQHF | TGTGCCAGCAGTTACTCGGGCGGGGATAGCAATCAGCCCCAGCATTTT
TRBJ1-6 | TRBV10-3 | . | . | CAYRGSLNSPLHF | TGTGCCTACCGGGGGAGCCTAAATTCACCCCTCCACTTT
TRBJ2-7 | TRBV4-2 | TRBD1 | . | CASSRRIRQGKGYHEQYF | TGTGCCAGCAGCCGTCGTATCAGACAGGGAAAGGGATACCACGAGCAGTACTTC
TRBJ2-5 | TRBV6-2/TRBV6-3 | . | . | CASSPPGGTQYF | TGTGCCAGCAGTCCCCCCGGGGGGACCCAGTACTTC
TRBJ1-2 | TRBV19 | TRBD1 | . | CASSVWGQPEALGYTF | TGTGCCAGTAGTGTGTGGGGACAGCCAGAAGCCTTGGGCTACACCTTC
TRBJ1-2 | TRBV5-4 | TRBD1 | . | CASSFDRGLYYGYTF | TGTGCCAGCAGCTTTGACAGGGGATTGTACTATGGCTACACCTTC
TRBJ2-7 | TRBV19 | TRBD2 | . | CASSIASGFYEQYF | TGTGCCAGTAGTATCGCTAGCGGATTCTACGAGCAGTACTTC
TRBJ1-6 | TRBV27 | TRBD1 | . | CASSWVRQGGSPLHF | TGTGCCAGCAGTTGGGTTAGACAGGGGGGATCACCCCTCCACTTT
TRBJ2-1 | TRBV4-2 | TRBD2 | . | CASSPSSGTSYNEQFF | TGTGCCAGCAGCCCATCTAGCGGGACCTCCTACAATGAGCAGTTCTTC
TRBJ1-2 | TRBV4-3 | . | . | CASSYRDNGYGYTF | TGCGCCAGCTCGTACCGGGATAACGGCTATGGCTACACCTTC
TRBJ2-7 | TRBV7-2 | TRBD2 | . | CASSFPWREIPYEQYF | TGTGCCAGCAGCTTCCCATGGCGGGAGATCCCTTACGAGCAGTACTTC
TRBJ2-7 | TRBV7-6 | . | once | CASSFPPEGQRSYEQYF | TGTGCCAGCAGCTTCCCGCCGGAGGGACAGCGGTCCTACGAGCAGTACTTC
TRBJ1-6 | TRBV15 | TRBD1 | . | CATSARQGYSPLHF | TGTGCCACCAGCGCCCGACAGGGCTATTCACCCCTCCACTTT
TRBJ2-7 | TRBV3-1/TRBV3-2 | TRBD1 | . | CASSQVQGVYEQYF | TGTGCCAGCAGCCAAGTACAGGGGGTTTACGAGCAGTACTTC
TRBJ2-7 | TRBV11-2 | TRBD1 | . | CASSFGQGIIYEQYF | TGTGCCAGCAGCTTTGGACAGGGCATTATCTACGAGCAGTACTTC
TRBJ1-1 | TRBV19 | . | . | CASTPAGIHGDTEAFF | TGTGCCAGCACCCCCGCGGGGATACATGGGGACACTGAAGCTTTCTTT
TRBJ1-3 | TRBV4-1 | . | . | CASSQWAGGSSGNTIYF | TGCGCCAGCAGCCAATGGGCGGGGGGATCCTCTGGAAACACCATATATTTT
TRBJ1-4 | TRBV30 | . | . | CAWSVQSRGEKLFF | TGTGCCTGGAGTGTTCAATCCCGGGGTGAAAAACTGTTTTTT
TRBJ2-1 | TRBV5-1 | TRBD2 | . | CASAAGLAGGPGTYNEQFF | TGCGCCAGCGCAGCAGGACTAGCGGGAGGGCCAGGGACCTACAATGAGCAGTTCTTC
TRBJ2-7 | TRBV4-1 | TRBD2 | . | CASSQREGGIYEQYF | TGCGCCAGCAGCCAACGGGAGGGGGGGATCTACGAGCAGTACTTC
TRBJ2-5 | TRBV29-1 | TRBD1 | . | CSVVGTGVLETQYF | TGCAGCGTTGTGGGGACAGGGGTTTTGGAGACCCAGTACTTC
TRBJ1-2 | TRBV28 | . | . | CASRPPYTGALFNYGYTF | TGTGCCAGCAGGCCCCCTTACACAGGAGCTCTTTTTAACTATGGCTACACCTTC
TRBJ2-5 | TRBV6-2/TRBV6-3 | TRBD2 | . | CASCPPGLVLRETQYF | TGTGCCAGCTGCCCGCCGGGACTAGTACTGAGAGAGACCCAGTACTTC
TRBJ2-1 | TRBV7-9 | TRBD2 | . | CASSRTSGIKYNEQFF | TGTGCCAGCAGCCGTACTAGCGGGATTAAATACAATGAGCAGTTCTTC
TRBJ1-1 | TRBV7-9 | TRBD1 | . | CASRSDGQAAEAFF | TGTGCCAGCAGATCGGACGGACAGGCGGCTGAAGCTTTCTTT
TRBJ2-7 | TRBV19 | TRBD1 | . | CASSTRDRGRTEQYF | TGTGCCAGTAGTACGCGGGACAGGGGGCGAACCGAGCAGTACTTC
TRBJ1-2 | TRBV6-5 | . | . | CASSYGRDYGYTF | TGTGCCAGCAGTTACGGCAGGGACTATGGCTACACCTTC
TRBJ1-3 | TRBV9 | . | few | CASSVGGGENTIYF | TGTGCCAGCAGCGTTGGAGGGGGGGAAAACACCATATATTTT
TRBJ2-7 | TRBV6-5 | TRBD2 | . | CASSYSRGAHEQYF | TGTGCCAGCAGTTACTCGCGGGGGGCCCACGAGCAGTACTTC
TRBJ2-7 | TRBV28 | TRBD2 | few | CAINAGGKDEQYF | TGTGCCATTAATGCGGGAGGAAAGGATGAGCAGTACTTC
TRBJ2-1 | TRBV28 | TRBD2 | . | CASSKGLDLYEQFF | TGTGCCAGCAGTAAGGGACTAGACCTATATGAGCAGTTCTTC
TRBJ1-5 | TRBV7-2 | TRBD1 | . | CASSTQGENQPQHF | TGTGCCAGCAGTACACAGGGGGAGAATCAGCCCCAGCATTTT
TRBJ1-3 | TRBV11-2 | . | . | CASSPISGNTIYF | TGTGCCAGCAGCCCTATTTCTGGAAACACCATATATTTT
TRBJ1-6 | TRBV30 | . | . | CAWSGGGNSPLHF | TGTGCCTGGAGCGGGGGGGGTAATTCACCCCTCCACTTT
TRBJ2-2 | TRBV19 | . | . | CASTRVNTGELFF | TGTGCCAGTACGCGGGTGAACACCGGGGAGCTGTTTTTT
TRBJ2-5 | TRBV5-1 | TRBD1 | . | CASSWTGQETQYF | TGCGCCAGCAGCTGGACAGGGCAAGAGACCCAGTACTTC